Listed here is a single T cell receptor beta chain. Its antigen has not been determined. Base qualities are not provided; no much larger clone lies one nucleotide away. The data stem from a study of identical twins (dated by TCRdb to the mid-2010s). Looking at the study overall: The study deep-sequenced TCR alpha and beta repertoires from monozygotic twins, unrelated adults of various ages and cord blood to test whether fetal clonotypes persist. To rule out contamination, replicate twin experiments were performed at different times with different library preparation protocols. Summary of the overall study and its limitations: Recombination models systematically underestimated out-of-frame TCR alpha sharing in monozygotic twins but agreed with sharing between unrelated individuals. Excess twin sharing in beta out-of-frame sequences was weaker because fewer shared sequences lowered the signal-to-noise ratio. Compared with coincidental sharing between unrelated individuals, an excess of low generation-probability sequences was observed among out-of-frame TCR alpha sequences shared between twins. Conclusions relied on cross-sectional statistical analysis, since the same donors could not be followed over many years. Invariant T cells such as MAIT and iNKT could partly confound zero-insertion analyses, although diverse VJ usage argued against such confounding for most clonotypes. Fewer insertions were carried by abundant cord blood beta clonotypes; a weaker similar trend was observed in young adult naive repertoires, while no such trend was observed in memory repertoires.

Library prep was done by 5' RACE. The instrument given in TCRdb is Illumina HiSeq 2000. Template switching introduced a universal primer binding site; the final cDNA contained a unique molecular identifier, enabling accurate counting of TCR cDNA molecules. Specific primers in the conserved constant-segment region were used to synthesize first-strand cDNA for the TCR alpha and beta chains. To control for contamination, every cDNA library carried two barcodes: a SMART-Mk sample barcode plus Illumina barcodes. TruSeq adapter sequences, together with Illumina sample barcodes, were added in two successive PCR steps. TCR alpha and beta cDNA libraries were sequenced on the Illumina HiSeq platform with custom primers. In the authors' own workflow: Raw reads were processed with MiGEC to extract unique molecular identifiers, and MiXCR was used to determine CDR3 positions. Recombination models were inferred per individual with the repgenHMM and IGoR tools using an EM algorithm. Shared clonotypes were analyzed with the tcR package in R, and sharing was normalized by the product of cloneset sizes. To study raw recombination without the effects of thymic and clonal selection, out-of-frame nonproductive sequences were analyzed. TCRdb itself trimmed the public reads at Q25 with fastp, ran MiXCR and retained productive beta chains. Entries that share a CDR3 protein sequence are merged under the most common genes and DNA. Clone size and V and J calls follow TCRdb, not the original study. This sample is represented by some 1,600,000 distinct CDR3 sequences; roughly 35% of them were singletons. Jointly, the top ten make up about 0.25% of the sample.

Every donor was a healthy Caucasian. CDR1 ENHRY and CDR2 SYGVKD are derived from the germline V gene. The CDR3 sequence holds 12 residues, the cysteine and phenylalanine included. The only DNA kept is the CDR3, 36 bases in frame from the first base. The chain is made from TRBV10-3 and TRBJ2-1, and 9 junction bases match TRBD1. Sequencing was done on a sample of cord blood. The clonotype originates from a newborn girl in good health. CDR3 region: CVTQGAIDEQFF. The base sequence is TGTGTCACACAGGGGGCTATCGATGAGCAGTTCTTC.